The text below deals with one T cell receptor beta chain. Its antigen remains unknown. Each CDR3 protein gets one entry after TCRdb re-called the reads with MiXCR. The sample holds tens of thousands of distinct CDR3 sequences, roughly a fifth seen once. These data come from a study of T cell repertoires in cytomegalovirus infection. Study-level information: Recently identified HLA-C-restricted CMV epitopes and well-studied HLA-B-restricted CMV epitopes were used by the study. Carrying CMV and the relevant HLA type showed in public TCR beta signatures.

Notes on the study in general: CMV carriers having the relevant HLA were flagged by cumulative public TCR beta family frequency.

This CDR3 region has 15 residues. The V gene lost 4 bases and the J gene lost 1 base, with 15 bases spanning the gap. CDR1 is SGHDT, CDR2 YYEEEE, per germline. The sequence derives from a human donor in good health (CMV status not recorded). Some clones in this sample may be carry-over from other donors' samples. The input for sequencing was CD8+ T cells from cultured PBMCs, taken from culture after CMV antigen stimulation. The chain links TRBV5-6 to TRBJ2-7; D is ambiguous. Here the CDR3 reads CASSIFSGVSYEQYF. In nucleotides, the CDR3 is TGTGCCAGCAGCATTTTTAGTGGGGTTTCCTACGAGCAGTACTTC. The variable domain in full, completed from reference TRBV5-6 and TRBJ2-7, reads DAGVTQSPTHLIKTRGQQVTLRCSPKSGHDTVSWYQQALGQGPQFIFQYYEEEERQRGNFPDRFSGHQFPNYSSELNVNALLLGDSALYLCASSIFSGVSYEQYFGPGTRLTVT.